The TCR beta chain described here comes from a study of T cells in women clearing cervical HPV infection (dated by TCRdb to 2017 to 2018). With regard to the full study: The cases were 20 to 30 women with histologically confirmed HPV16-related CIN3 or worse, and 2 of those women had invasive cancers. Median age was approximately 36 years in cases versus approximately 37 in controls, and baseline characteristics did not differ significantly. An exploratory proof-of-principle case-control study, nested within the Guanacaste HPV Natural History Study in Costa Rica, was conducted to compare TCR repertoires across cervical HPV16 outcomes. Cases were matched to controls by age within five years and by the year the sample was collected. Since only a few of the women had HLA typing available, the possibility that HLA type was acting as a confounder could not be ruled out. The parent cohort enrolled roughly 10,000 women aged 18 or older in Guanacaste, Costa Rica, during about 1992 to 1994 and followed them for 6 to 7 years. For cases, a median interval of nearly 150 days, with an interquartile range of about 90 to 210 days, was observed between lesion detection and blood sampling. Quality controls consisted of five blinded duplicates per group, for a total of approximately 60 samples made up of around 50 participants and around ten replicates. Blood from cases was drawn at the visit where the lesion was first identified, while blood from controls was drawn once the infection was no longer detected. Controls were 25 or so women whose single incident HPV16 infection cleared within 12 months without precancer or cancer developing. The paper's findings and limits, for the study overall: CIN3+ cases had significantly higher TCR repertoire richness than controls across sequencing depths, but evenness did not differ between the groups. By combining richness with V gene abundances, random forest classifiers separated cases from controls with an estimated AUC of less than 0.85. Lower TRBV6-7 relative abundance was observed in cases than in controls (0.11% versus 0.16%; Bonferroni P = 0.0008). Because the number of T cells in each sample was unknown, differences in richness could reflect differing T-cell content rather than repertoire biology. Because of the cross-sectional design, the study could not determine whether the associations came before infection or resulted from infection, and neither effector/memory subsets nor HPV-specific T cells were isolated.

Reading the germline V gene (reference sequence) gives CDR1 SGHNT and CDR2 YYREEE. Inclusive of the bounding cysteine and phenylalanine, the CDR3 is 16 residues long. The DNA shown is the part of the CDR3 that was read: 39 bases, in frame from base 1. Trimming at the junction amounts to 3 bases on V and 4 bases on J, and the germline ends lie 14 bases apart. Every participant had a single incident cervical HPV16 infection, and women with prevalent HPV16 infections were excluded. Cervical HPV DNA was detected with MY09/MY11 PCR, and genotyping was done with dot-blot hybridization. More than 14 mL of heparinized blood were centrifuged, and the buffy coat was split into aliquots, frozen at -30 degrees C, and then kept at -80 degrees C. QIAGEN kits were used to extract genomic DNA from the buffy coat specimens. Concerning this clone: Its antigen has not been determined. The observed sequence ends 3 residues before the CDR3 terminus, with the missing tail filled in from the germline J gene.

The immunoSEQ assay used multiplex PCR to amplify TCR beta CDR3 regions from an average of roughly 1,200 ng of genomic DNA per sample. Primer bias was corrected in the assay by using a complete synthetic TCR repertoire to establish an amplification baseline. Amplicons were sequenced on the Illumina platform. The authors' analysis ran thus. Sequences were error-corrected by clustering with frequency ratios and a modified nearest-neighbor algorithm and were then analyzed in the immunoSEQ Analyzer with IMGT gene definitions. At each rarefaction depth, TCR richness and evenness were averaged across 20 rarefaction repeats, and any sample with fewer sequences than the depth was left out. Wilcoxon rank sum tests with FDR correction were used to compare relative abundances of V, D and J genes between the groups. An intraclass correlation of roughly 96% for TCR richness and an average of around 80% across over 65 gene segments were obtained from the blinded duplicates. As stored in TCRdb, this immuneACCESS dataset retains in-frame rearrangements with V and J assigned. A fraction of the clones does not appear; measured against another copy, unresolved V genes explain less than half of the discrepancy, and the remainder lacks a known reason. V and J calls and clone size are given by that table; D and trimming were obtained from the DNA. The sample's table covers more than 40,000 clones. Clones ranked in the top ten supply approximately 0.98% of the sample.

The TCR sequence derives from a woman between 18 and 75 years old with a cervical HPV16 infection that either progressed to CIN3+ or cleared (not recorded which). The rearrangement joined TRBV5-4 to TRBJ2-6; TRBD1 might be the D gene, on 5 matching bases. The sample taken for sequencing was blood buffy coat. The sequenced part of the CDR3 DNA is TGTGCCAGCAGCTACCTCGGACACTCAGGGGCCAACGTC. The translation is CASSYLGHSGANV. The CDR3, in full, reads CASSYLGHSGANVLTF.